Presented here are 25 T cell receptor beta chains from one specimen sequenced in a study of T-cell reconstitution after alpha-beta-depleted transplantation in children. Unique molecular identifiers were incorporated when the TCRbeta library was constructed. TCRdb re-called the PCR reads with MiXCR, one entry per CDR3 protein. The repertoire holds under 20,000 distinct CDR3 sequences, with 9.5% to 15% as singletons. The sequencing used PBMCs, mostly from graft donor cells, collected 180 days after TCRalphabeta/CD19-depleted stem cell transplant. These receptors were obtained from a boy under two years old who had a stem cell transplant for Wiskott-Aldrich syndrome, so the T cells may come from the graft donor.

The genes are TRBV7-8 and TRBJ1-2; D might be TRBD1 (6 bases). The CDR3 loop spans 17 amino acids. Trimming removed 5 bases from V and 1 base from J, with 20 bases in between. CDR1 is SGHVS, CDR2 FQNEAQ, per germline. The CDR3 coding sequence is TGTGCCAGCAGCCCAGAGGCATACGGACAGCTTAACTATGGCTACACCTTC. Translation gives CASSPEAYGQLNYGYTF. Filled out from reference TRBV7-8 and TRBJ1-2, the complete variable domain reads GAGVSQSPRYKVAKRGQDVALRCDPISGHVSLFWYQQALGQGPEFLTYFQNEAQLDKSGLPSDRFFAERPEGSVSTLKIQRTQQEDSAVYLCASSPEAYGQLNYGYTFGSGTRLTVV.

This clonotype was observed many times. V gene TRBV5-1 combines with J gene TRBJ2-5; 8 bases match TRBD1. Trimming at V came to 0 bases and at J to 0 bases, leaving 1 base not matched to a gene. The CDR3 has 15 residues. Germline V gives CDR1 SGHRS, CDR2 YFSETQ. The CDR3 nucleotides are TGCGCCAGCAGCTTGGAGGGACAGGACCAAGAGACCCAGTACTTC. It is translated as CASSLEGQDQETQYF.

The rearrangement links TRBV6-1 to TRBJ2-7; TRBD1 matches at 8 bases. The CDR3 runs 15 residues. V lost 7 bases to trimming and J lost 0 bases; unmatched junction nucleotides: 8. CDR1 and CDR2 (germline): MNHNS, SASEGT. CDR3 residues: CASIAGTGISYEQYF. CDR3 nucleotides: TGTGCCAGCATAGCCGGGACAGGTATCTCCTACGAGCAGTACTTC.

The chain is built from TRBV4-1 and TRBJ2-7; D unresolved. Germline values: CDR1 MGHRA, CDR2 YSYEKL. There are 15 residues in the CDR3. V lost 3 bases and J 3 bases, leaving 15 bases between the germline ends. The CDR3 nucleotides are TGCGCCAGCAGCCACGGCCTAAGTGAGATCTACGAGCAGTACTTC. The encoded protein is CASSHGLSEIYEQYF.

This clonotype has more than one count but fewer than ten. This rearrangement joins TRBV7-8 to TRBJ2-3, with TRBD2 identical over 8 bases. CDR3 length equals 15 residues. Per the germline V gene, CDR1 is SGHVS and CDR2 is FQNEAQ. V dropped 5 bases and J dropped 6; count of bases not matched to a gene: 10. Here the CDR3 reads CASSPRTSLRDTQYF. The CDR3 DNA reads as TGTGCCAGCAGCCCTCGGACTAGCCTGCGCGATACGCAGTATTTT.

This clonotype has ten or more counts. V gene TRBV7-9 combines with J gene TRBJ1-2; D gene ambiguous. Between the trimmed V and J ends, which lost 0 bases and 8 bases, there was a span of 16 bases. This CDR3 spans 15 amino acids. CDR1 is SEHNR and CDR2 is FQNEAQ in the germline V gene (reference sequence). This CDR3 is CASSLAHVSAGGYTF. For the CDR3, the DNA is TGTGCCAGCAGCTTAGCTCATGTGTCCGCAGGAGGCTACACCTTC.

A few counts support this clonotype. This sequence joins TRBV29-1 and TRBJ2-5, with 11 bases fitting TRBD1. The germline gives CDR1 SQVTM, CDR2 ANQGSEA. CDR3 length: 16 residues. Trimming removed 7 bases from V and 2 bases from J; junction bases left unmatched: 12. CDR3 sequence (DNA): TGCAGCGGGAGACTACCGGGACAGGGGGAGCAAGAGACCCAGTACTTC. As protein: CSGRLPGQGEQETQYF.

The rearrangement joins TRBV9 to TRBJ2-1; maybe TRBD2 (5 bases). CDR3 length: 16 amino acids. The germline gives CDR1 SGDLS, CDR2 YYNGEE. Trimming pared 0 bases from V and 3 bases from J, leaving 13 bases between. In nucleotides, the CDR3 is TGTGCCAGCAGCGTAGAACCGGGAACCGGCTACAATGAGCAGTTCTTC. Its protein is CASSVEPGTGYNEQFF.

This clonotype came up many times. The V and J genes are TRBV3-1 and TRBJ1-1; 9 bases line up with TRBD1. The CDR3 spans 15 residues. J gave up 5 bases and V 1 base, and 5 bases lay outside the gene matches. Germline CDR1 LGHDT, CDR2 YNNKEL (reference sequence). The CDR3 DNA follows: TGTGCCAGCAGCCAAGGGGACAGGGAAAAGACTGAAGCTTTCTTT. Its protein is CASSQGDREKTEAFF. Full variable domain (outside the CDR3, taken from reference TRBV3-1 and TRBJ1-1): DTAVSQTPKYLVTQMGNDKSIKCEQNLGHDTMYWYKQDSKKFLKIMFSYNNKELIINETVPNRFSPKSPDKAHLNLHINSLELGDSAVYFCASSQGDREKTEAFFGQGTRLTVV.

There are many counts of this clonotype. This chain joins TRBV5-5 and TRBJ1-1; 9 nucleotides match TRBD1. Germline V lookup: CDR1 SGHKS, CDR2 YYEKEE (reference sequence). The trim removed 2 bases at V and 3 bases at J, leaving 14 bases unmatched. The CDR3 has 18 amino acids. In DNA, the CDR3 is TGTGCCAGCAGCTTTTTAACAGGGGGCATGGGGACCTACACTGAAGCTTTCTTT. It yields the protein CASSFLTGGMGTYTEAFF.

This clonotype has ten or more counts. This sequence joins TRBV6-5 and TRBJ1-2, with D unresolved. The CDR3 totals 13 residues. V was pared by 6 bases and J by 2 bases, with 10 bases between. Per germline, CDR1 MNHEY and CDR2 SVGAGI. The CDR3 region has the DNA TGTGCCAGCAGGGGCCCTAACAACTATGGCTACACCTTC. It specifies CASRGPNNYGYTF.

This clonotype was counted once. This sequence joins TRBV29-1 and TRBJ2-4; D gene ambiguous. The ends were cut back, 4 bases at V and 0 bases at J, with 7 bases in the middle. The CDR3 runs to 13 residues. Germline CDR1 reads SQVTM; CDR2 reads ANQGSEA. CDR3 protein: CSVVQRAKNIQYF. Here the CDR3 DNA reads TGCAGCGTTGTTCAGAGAGCCAAAAACATTCAGTACTTC.

The rearrangement uses TRBV5-1 and TRBJ2-7, with a possible D match to TRBD1 (6 bases). Trimming left V 1 base short and J 3 bases short, with 8 bases between. CDR1 and CDR2 (germline): SGHRS, YFSETQ. The CDR3 contains 13 residues. Written as DNA, the CDR3 is TGCGCCAGCAGCTTGTCACAGGGCTACGAGCAGTACTTC. Protein sequence: CASSLSQGYEQYF. The full variable domain, in which reference TRBV5-1 and TRBJ2-7 provide the parts outside the CDR3, is KAGVTQTPRYLIKTRGQQVTLSCSPISGHRSVSWYQQTPGQGLQFLFEYFSETQRNKGNFPGRFSGRQFSNSRSEMNVSTLELGDSALYLCASSLSQGYEQYFGPGTRLTVT.

This clonotype has more than one count but fewer than ten. The V gene is TRBV28, the J gene TRBJ1-1; tentatively, D is TRBD1 (5 bases). V lost 8 bases and J 6 bases, leaving 10 bases between the germline ends. CDR1 is MDHEN and CDR2 is SYDVKM in the germline V gene. This CDR3 region has 11 residues. CDR3 in DNA: TGTGCCAGCGCTTTGACAGCTGAAGCTTTCTTT. It codes for CASALTAEAFF.

This clonotype was seen repeatedly, ten times or more. The chain joins TRBV5-6 to TRBJ2-3; tentatively, D is TRBD1 (5 bases). V was pared by 2 bases and J by 3 bases, with 16 bases between. The CDR3 runs 16 residues. Per germline, CDR1 SGHDT and CDR2 YYEEEE. The CDR3 region is CASSFRTLDMTDTQYF. The CDR3 region has the DNA TGTGCCAGCAGCTTCCGGACCCTGGACATGACAGATACGCAGTATTTT.

The CDR3 DNA reads TGTGCCAGCAGCCAAGATAGACTGAAATCGGGGGAGCAGTACTTC. Translated: CASSQDRLKSGEQYF. J is TRBJ2-7 and V is TRBV14, with TRBD2 as a possible D gene (5 bases). V was shortened by 0 bases and J by 7 bases, with 16 bases between the two germline ends. In germline, CDR1 is SGHDN, CDR2 FVKESK. The CDR3 runs 15 residues.

The chain couples TRBV28 to TRBJ1-2; D is unresolved. The CDR3 loop spans 12 amino acids. Germline loops: CDR1 MDHEN, CDR2 SYDVKM. Trimming removed 8 bases from V and 2 bases from J, with 9 bases in between. For the CDR3, the DNA is TGTGCCAGCCTAGTCGGGAACTATGGCTACACCTTC. It encodes CASLVGNYGYTF.

This rearrangement joins TRBV12-3 or TRBV12-4 to TRBJ2-6; 13 nucleotides agree with TRBD2. The J segment lost 2 bases and the V segment lost 4 bases, leaving 2 bases of the junction unmatched. This CDR3 comprises 17 residues. The CDR3 here is CASSSGLAGPGANVLTF. The CDR3 bases are TGTGCCAGCAGTTCGGGACTAGCGGGACCTGGGGCCAACGTCCTGACTTTC.

This clonotype was seen only a few times. The DNA for the CDR3 is TGTGCCAGCAGTTACGGACCGACTAGCGGGACCCAAGAGACCCAGTACTTC. This translates into CASSYGPTSGTQETQYF. The chain combines TRBV6-5 with TRBJ2-5, with 11 bases identical to TRBD2. With V trimmed by 2 bases and J by 1 base, 6 bases remained unmatched. Germline CDR1 reads MNHEY; CDR2 reads SVGAGI. The length of the CDR3 is 17 residues.

This clonotype has a count of ten or more. This sequence joins TRBV18 and TRBJ2-5; D is tentatively TRBD1 or TRBD2 (6 bases each). Germline loops: CDR1 KGHSH, CDR2 LQKENI. CDR3 length: 14 residues. Trimming took 2 bases from V and 6 from J, leaving 13 bases between them. This chain's CDR3 is CASSPIGGQQTQYF. The CDR3 DNA reads as TGTGCCAGCTCACCAATTGGGGGGCAGCAGACCCAGTACTTC.

This clonotype was picked up many times. The V gene is TRBV5-1, the J gene TRBJ1-2; TRBD1 agrees at 8 bases. Unmatched junction bases numbered 11, after V lost 5 bases and J lost 8 bases. The CDR3 totals 14 residues. CDR1 SGHRS and CDR2 YFSETQ come from the germline V gene. Written as DNA, the CDR3 is TGCGCCAGCAGACGGGACAGGTCAAACTGGGGCTACACCTTC. Protein product: CASRRDRSNWGYTF.

The V call is TRBV21-1, the J call TRBJ1-1. TRBV21-1 is labeled a pseudogene. This CDR3 is built from 15 residues. The CDR3 DNA reads TGTGCCAGCAGCGTGGGGTCGGCGGAGAACACTGAAGCTTTCTTT. It translates to CASSVGSAENTEAFF.

V and J are TRBV3-1 and TRBJ2-5; D remains ambiguous. CDR3 length equals 12 residues. The germline gives CDR1 LGHDT, CDR2 YNNKEL (reference sequence). The V gene lost 4 bases and the J gene lost 2 bases, with 5 bases spanning the gap. The CDR3 bases are TGTGCCAGCAGCCTAGGACAAGAGACCCAGTACTTC. Translation gives CASSLGQETQYF.

The rearrangement uses TRBV7-8 and TRBJ1-1, with a possible D match to TRBD1 (5 bases). CDR3 length equals 14 residues. Per the germline V gene, CDR1 is SGHVS and CDR2 is FQNEAQ. V was cut by 5 bases and J by 3 bases, with 13 bases left in between. CDR3 coding DNA: TGTGCCAGCAGCCGGCTAGGGGTCCACACTGAAGCTTTCTTT. It is translated as CASSRLGVHTEAFF.

This sequence joins TRBV15 and TRBJ2-7; D is possibly TRBD2 (7 bases). Germline assignment: CDR1 LNHNV and CDR2 YYDKDF (reference sequence). The CDR3 runs 15 residues. The V end lost 1 base, the J end lost 1 base, and 11 bases lay between the germline ends. The CDR3 reads CATSRGGGVSYEQYF. CDR3 in DNA: TGTGCCACCAGCAGAGGAGGGGGGGTGTCCTACGAGCAGTACTTC.